This T cell receptor beta chain derives from a study of beta chain features in type 1 diabetes. Broader study findings: Moderate yet significant TCRB CDR3 shortening was seen in Type 1 diabetes patients in all four CD4+ subsets.

TCRB transcripts that were expressed got sequenced, as all of the isolated RNA had been reverse transcribed. Profiling relied on immunoSEQ multiplex PCR, and the TCRdb table lists in-frame clones only, not all of them. The data contain hundreds of thousands of clones, roughly 13% of them seen just once; the ten biggest clones take up approximately 0.043%. Stem cell-like memory, regulatory, central memory and naive CD4+ cells were sorted via CD45RO/CCR7/CD25/CD127/CD95/CD27. Remarks on this clone: Its antigen is currently unknown.

Sequencing input: naive CD4+ T cells from blood. The clonotype comes from a man aged 18 to 29 with type 1 diabetes.

Here the CDR3 DNA reads TGTGCCGTCTCGATGGGGGGGTTTCAGCCCCAGCATTTT. It encodes CAVSMGGFQPQHF. This chain joins TRBV19 and TRBJ1-5; D is perhaps TRBD1 (5 bases). V gave up 11 bases and J gave up 6 bases, with 17 bases separating them. The CDR3 sequence is 13 residues long. CDR1 is LNHDA, CDR2 SQIVND, per germline (reference sequence).